The entry that follows covers one TCR beta chain sequence. This sample stems from a study of spatial heterogeneity in lung cancer. Study as a whole: Those follow-up PBMC samples that were available underwent sequencing, at a median interval of about 2 years following resection.

TCR cDNA molecules each had a unique molecular identifier. TCRdb redid the calling of the 5' RACE reads with MiXCR, one entry per CDR3 protein. Seen here are around 110,000 distinct CDR3 sequences, 12% observed once, and the top ten hold 16%. V was trimmed by 3 bases and J by 3 bases, leaving 9 bases between them. Per the germline V gene, CDR1 is MNHEY and CDR2 is SMNVEV (reference sequence). This CDR3 has 14 residues. Time point denoted: blood at routine non-recurrence follow-up after resection. Researchers sequenced whole RNA taken from tumor, nontumor lung or frozen PBMC without sorting. The sequence was obtained from a male donor with early-stage non-small cell lung cancer. The chain joins TRBV27 to TRBJ1-5; maybe TRBD1 (5 bases). Material: PBMCs, obtained at follow-up. CDR3 in amino acids: CASSLWGYNQPQHF. CDR3 coding DNA: TGTGCCAGCAGTTTGTGGGGGTACAATCAGCCCCAGCATTTT.